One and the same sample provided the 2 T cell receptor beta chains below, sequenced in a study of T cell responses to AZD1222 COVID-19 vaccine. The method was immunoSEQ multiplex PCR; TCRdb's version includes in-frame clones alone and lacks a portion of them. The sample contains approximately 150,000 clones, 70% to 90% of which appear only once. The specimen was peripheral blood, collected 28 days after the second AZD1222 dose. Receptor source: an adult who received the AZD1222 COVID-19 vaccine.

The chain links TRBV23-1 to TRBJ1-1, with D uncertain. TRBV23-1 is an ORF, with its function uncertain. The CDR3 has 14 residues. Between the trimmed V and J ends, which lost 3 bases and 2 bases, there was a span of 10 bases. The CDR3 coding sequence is TGCGCCAGCAGTCATCATGAGACTAACACTGAAGCTTTCTTT. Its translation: CASSHHETNTEAFF.

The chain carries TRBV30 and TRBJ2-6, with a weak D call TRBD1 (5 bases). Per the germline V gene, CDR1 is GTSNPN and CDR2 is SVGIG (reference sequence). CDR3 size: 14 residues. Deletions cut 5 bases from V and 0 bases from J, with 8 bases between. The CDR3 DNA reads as TGTGCCTGGGCTACAGGCTCTGGGGCCAACGTCCTGACTTTC. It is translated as CAWATGSGANVLTF.